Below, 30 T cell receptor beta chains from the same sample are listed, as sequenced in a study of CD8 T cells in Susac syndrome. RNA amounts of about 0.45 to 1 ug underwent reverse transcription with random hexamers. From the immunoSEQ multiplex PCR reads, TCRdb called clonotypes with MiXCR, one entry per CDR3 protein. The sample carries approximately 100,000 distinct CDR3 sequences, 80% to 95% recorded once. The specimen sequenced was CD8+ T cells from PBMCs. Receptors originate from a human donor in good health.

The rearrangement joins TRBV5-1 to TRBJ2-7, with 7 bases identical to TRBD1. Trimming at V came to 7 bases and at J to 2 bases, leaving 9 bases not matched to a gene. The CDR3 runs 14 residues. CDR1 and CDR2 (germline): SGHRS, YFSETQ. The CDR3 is CASGINRGAYEQYF. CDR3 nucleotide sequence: TGCGCCAGCGGAATTAACAGGGGAGCCTACGAGCAGTACTTC.

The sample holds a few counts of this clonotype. The CDR3 sequence is CASSLEGTVSYEQYF. CDR3 nucleotide sequence: TGTGCCAGCAGCTTAGAAGGGACGGTTTCCTACGAGCAGTACTTC. The chain employs TRBV11-2 and TRBJ2-7; either TRBD1 or TRBD2 may supply D (5 bases each). V lost 0 bases, J lost 1 base, and 10 bases lay in between. The CDR3 contains 15 residues. Germline assignment: CDR1 SGHAT and CDR2 FQNNGV.

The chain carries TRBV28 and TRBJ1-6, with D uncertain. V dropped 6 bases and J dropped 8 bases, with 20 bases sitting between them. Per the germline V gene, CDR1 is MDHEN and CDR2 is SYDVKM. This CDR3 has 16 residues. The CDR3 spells CASSLPTGLGDSPLHF. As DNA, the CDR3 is TGTGCCAGCAGCTTACCGACGGGTCTCGGCGATTCACCCCTCCACTTT.

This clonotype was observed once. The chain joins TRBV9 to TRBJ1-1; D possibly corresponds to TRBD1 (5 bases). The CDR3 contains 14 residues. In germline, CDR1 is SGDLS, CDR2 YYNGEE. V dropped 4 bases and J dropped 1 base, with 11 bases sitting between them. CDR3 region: CASSPHQGNTEAFF. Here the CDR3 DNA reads TGTGCCAGCAGCCCCCACCAGGGGAACACTGAAGCTTTCTTT.

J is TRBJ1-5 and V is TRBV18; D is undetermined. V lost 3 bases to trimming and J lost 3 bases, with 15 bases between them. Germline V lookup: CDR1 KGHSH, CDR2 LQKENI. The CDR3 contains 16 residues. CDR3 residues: CASSPGSTTANQPQHF. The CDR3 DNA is TGTGCCAGCTCACCCGGGTCCACGACTGCCAATCAGCCCCAGCATTTT. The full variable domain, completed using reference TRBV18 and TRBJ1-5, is NAGVMQNPRHLVRRRGQEARLRCSPMKGHSHVYWYRQLPEEGLKFMVYLQKENIIDESGMPKERFSAEFPKEGPSILRIQQVVRGDSAAYFCASSPGSTTANQPQHFGDGTRLSIL.

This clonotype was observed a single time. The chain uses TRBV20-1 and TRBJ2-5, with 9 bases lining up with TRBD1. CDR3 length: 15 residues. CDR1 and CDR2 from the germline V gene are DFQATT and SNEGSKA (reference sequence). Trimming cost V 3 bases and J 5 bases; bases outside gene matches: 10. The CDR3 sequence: CSASGATGGGETQYF. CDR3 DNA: TGCAGTGCTAGCGGGGCTACAGGGGGCGGGGAGACCCAGTACTTC.

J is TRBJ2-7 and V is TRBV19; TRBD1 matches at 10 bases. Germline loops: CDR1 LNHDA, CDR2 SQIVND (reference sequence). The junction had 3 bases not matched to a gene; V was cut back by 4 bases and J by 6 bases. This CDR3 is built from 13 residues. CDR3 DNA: TGTGCCAGTAGTAAGGGACAGGGGCGCGAGCAGTACTTC. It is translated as CASSKGQGREQYF.

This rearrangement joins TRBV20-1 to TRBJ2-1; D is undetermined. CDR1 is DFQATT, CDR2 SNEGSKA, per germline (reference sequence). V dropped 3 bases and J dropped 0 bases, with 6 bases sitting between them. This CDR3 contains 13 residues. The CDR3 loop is CSARSGSYNEQFF. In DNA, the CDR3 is TGCAGTGCTAGGTCTGGCTCCTACAATGAGCAGTTCTTC.

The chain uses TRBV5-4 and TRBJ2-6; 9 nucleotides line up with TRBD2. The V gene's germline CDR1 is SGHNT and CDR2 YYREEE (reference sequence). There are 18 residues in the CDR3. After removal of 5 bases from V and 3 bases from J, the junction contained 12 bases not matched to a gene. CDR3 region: CASRVGASGKLGANVLTF. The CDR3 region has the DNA TGTGCCAGCAGGGTTGGGGCTAGCGGGAAGCTTGGGGCCAACGTCCTGACTTTC. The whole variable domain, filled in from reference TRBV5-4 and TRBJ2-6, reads ETGVTQSPTHLIKTRGQQVTLRCSSQSGHNTVSWYQQALGQGPQFIFQYYREEENGRGNFPPRFSGLQFPNYSSELNVNALELDDSALYLCASRVGASGKLGANVLTFGAGSRLTVL.

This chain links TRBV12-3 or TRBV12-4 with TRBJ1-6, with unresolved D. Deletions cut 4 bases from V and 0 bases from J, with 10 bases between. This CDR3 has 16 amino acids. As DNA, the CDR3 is TGTGCCAGCAGTTCTCTTGCAAGCTCCTATAATTCACCCCTCCACTTT. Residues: CASSSLASSYNSPLHF.

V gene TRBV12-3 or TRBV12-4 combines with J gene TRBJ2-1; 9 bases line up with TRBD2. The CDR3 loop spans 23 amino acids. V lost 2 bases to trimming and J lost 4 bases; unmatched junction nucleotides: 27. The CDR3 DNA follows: TGTGCCAGCAGTTTATTCTCTTTTATCGGGGGCCAGCGGGAGGCCCGTAGGTACAATGAGCAGTTCTTC. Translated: CASSLFSFIGGQREARRYNEQFF.

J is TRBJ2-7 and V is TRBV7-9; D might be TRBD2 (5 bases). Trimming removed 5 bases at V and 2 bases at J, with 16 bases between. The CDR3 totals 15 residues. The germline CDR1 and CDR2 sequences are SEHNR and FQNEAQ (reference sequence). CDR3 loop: CASSQSGKNPYEQYF. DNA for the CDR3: TGTGCCAGCAGCCAGTCCGGGAAGAATCCCTACGAGCAGTACTTC.

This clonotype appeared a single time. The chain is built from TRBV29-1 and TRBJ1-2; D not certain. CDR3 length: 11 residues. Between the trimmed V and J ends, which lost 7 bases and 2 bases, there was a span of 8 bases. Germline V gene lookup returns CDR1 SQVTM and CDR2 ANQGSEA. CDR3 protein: CSERGNYGYTF. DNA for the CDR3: TGCAGCGAACGGGGAAACTATGGCTACACCTTC.

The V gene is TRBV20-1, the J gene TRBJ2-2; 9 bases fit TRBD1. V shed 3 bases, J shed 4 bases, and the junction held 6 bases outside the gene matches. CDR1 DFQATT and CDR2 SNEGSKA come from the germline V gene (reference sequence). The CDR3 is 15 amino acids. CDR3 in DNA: TGCAGTGCTAGGAGGACAGGGGAAACCACCGGGGAGCTGTTTTTT. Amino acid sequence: CSARRTGETTGELFF.

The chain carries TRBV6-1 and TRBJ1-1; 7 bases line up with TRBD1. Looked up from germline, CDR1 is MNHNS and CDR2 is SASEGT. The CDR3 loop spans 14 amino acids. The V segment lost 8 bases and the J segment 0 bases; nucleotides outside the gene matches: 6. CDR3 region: CASVLDRLNTEAFF. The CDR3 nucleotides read TGTGCCAGCGTACTGGACAGGTTGAACACTGAAGCTTTCTTT.

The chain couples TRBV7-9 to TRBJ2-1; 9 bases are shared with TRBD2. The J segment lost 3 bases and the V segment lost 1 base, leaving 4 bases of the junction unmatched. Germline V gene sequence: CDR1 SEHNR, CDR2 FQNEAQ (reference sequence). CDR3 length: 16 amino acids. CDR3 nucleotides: TGTGCCAGCAGCTTAGAAGGACTAGCGAACTACAATGAGCAGTTCTTC. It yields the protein CASSLEGLANYNEQFF.

DNA of the CDR3: TGTGCCAGCAGCTTAGAGGGGGCGGTTGATGGCTACACCTTC. Amino acids: CASSLEGAVDGYTF. The chain employs TRBV11-1 and TRBJ1-2; 7 nucleotides align to TRBD1. V lost 1 base and J lost 6; bases outside the gene matches: 5. This CDR3 comprises 14 residues. CDR1 and CDR2 from the germline V gene are SGHAT and FQDESV (reference sequence).

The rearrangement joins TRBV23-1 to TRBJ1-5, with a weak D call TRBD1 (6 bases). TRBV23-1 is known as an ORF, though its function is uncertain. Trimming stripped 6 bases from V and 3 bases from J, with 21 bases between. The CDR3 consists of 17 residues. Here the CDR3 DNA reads TGCGCCAGCAGGCTCAGTAGGGAGGGGGTCCACAATCAGCCCCAGCATTTT. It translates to CASRLSREGVHNQPQHF.

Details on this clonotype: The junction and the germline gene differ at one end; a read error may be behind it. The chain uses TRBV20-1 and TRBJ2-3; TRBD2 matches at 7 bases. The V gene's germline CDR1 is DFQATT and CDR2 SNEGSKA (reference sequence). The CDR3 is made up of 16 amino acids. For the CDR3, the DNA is TGCAGTGCTAGAGACCTGCCTGAGACTAGCACATATACGCAGTATTTT. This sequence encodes CSARDLPETSTYTQYF.

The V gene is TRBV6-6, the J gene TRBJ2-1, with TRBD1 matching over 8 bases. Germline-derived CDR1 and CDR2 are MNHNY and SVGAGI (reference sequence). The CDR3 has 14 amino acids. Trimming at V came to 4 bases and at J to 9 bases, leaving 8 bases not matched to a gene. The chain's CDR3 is CASSSLDRGGEQFF. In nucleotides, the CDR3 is TGTGCCAGCAGTTCCCTTGACAGGGGTGGTGAGCAGTTCTTC.

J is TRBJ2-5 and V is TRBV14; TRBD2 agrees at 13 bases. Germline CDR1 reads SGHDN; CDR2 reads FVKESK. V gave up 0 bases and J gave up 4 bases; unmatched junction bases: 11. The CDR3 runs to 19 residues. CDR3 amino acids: CASSQDELAGGLFRETQYF. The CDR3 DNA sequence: TGTGCCAGCAGCCAAGATGAACTAGCGGGGGGGCTTTTCCGAGAGACCCAGTACTTC.

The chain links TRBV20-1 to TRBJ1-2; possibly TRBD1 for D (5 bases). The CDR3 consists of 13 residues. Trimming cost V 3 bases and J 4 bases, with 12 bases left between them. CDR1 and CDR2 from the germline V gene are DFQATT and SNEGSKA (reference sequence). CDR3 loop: CSARSGTGYGYTF. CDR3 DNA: TGCAGTGCTAGGTCAGGGACGGGCTATGGCTACACCTTC.

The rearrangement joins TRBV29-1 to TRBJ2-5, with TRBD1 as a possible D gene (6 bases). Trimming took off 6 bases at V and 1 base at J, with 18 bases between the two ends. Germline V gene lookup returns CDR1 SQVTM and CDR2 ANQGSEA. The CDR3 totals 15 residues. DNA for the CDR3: TGCAGCGTGGGGACGCCGCAGGGGTTCCAAGAGACCCAGTACTTC. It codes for CSVGTPQGFQETQYF.

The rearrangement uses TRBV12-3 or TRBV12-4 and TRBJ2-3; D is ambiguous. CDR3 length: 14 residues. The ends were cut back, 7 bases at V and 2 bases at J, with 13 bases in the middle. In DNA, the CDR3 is TGTGCCAGCACTTCCTCGTATCTCACAGATACGCAGTATTTT. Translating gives CASTSSYLTDTQYF.

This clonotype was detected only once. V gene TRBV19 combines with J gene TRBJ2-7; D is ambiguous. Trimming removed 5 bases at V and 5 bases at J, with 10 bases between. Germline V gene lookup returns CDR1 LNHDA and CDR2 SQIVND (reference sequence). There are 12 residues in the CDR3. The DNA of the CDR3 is TGTGCCAGTAGTGATATGGGAAACGAGCAGTACTTC. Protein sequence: CASSDMGNEQYF.

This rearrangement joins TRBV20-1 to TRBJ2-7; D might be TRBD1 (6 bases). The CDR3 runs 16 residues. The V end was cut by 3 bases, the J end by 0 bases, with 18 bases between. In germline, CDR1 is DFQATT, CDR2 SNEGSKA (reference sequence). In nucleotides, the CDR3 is TGCAGTGCTAGTCTCCCGCAGACAGGCATCTCCTACGAGCAGTACTTC. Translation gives CSASLPQTGISYEQYF.

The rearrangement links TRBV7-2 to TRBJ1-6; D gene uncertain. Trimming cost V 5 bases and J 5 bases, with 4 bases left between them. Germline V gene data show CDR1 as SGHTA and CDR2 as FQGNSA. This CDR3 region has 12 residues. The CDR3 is CASSQNNSPLHF. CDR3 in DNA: TGTGCCAGCAGCCAAAATAATTCACCCCTCCACTTT.

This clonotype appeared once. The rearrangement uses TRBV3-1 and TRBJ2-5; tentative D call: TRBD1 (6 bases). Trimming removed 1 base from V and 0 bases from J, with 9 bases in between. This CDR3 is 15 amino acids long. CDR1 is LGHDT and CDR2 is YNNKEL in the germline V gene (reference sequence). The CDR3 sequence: CASSQVGADQETQYF. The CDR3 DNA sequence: TGTGCCAGCAGCCAAGTGGGGGCTGACCAAGAGACCCAGTACTTC.

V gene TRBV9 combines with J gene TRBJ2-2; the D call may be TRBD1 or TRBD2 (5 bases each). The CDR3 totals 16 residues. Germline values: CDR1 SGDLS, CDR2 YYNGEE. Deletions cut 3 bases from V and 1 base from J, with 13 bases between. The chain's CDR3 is CASSAQLRGNTGELFF. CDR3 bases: TGTGCCAGCAGCGCCCAGTTGAGGGGGAACACCGGGGAGCTGTTTTTT.

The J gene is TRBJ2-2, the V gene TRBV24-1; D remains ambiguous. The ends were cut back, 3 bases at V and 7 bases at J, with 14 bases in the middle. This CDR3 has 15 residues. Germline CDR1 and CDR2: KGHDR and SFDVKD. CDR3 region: CATSDMGKQGGELFF. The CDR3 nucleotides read TGTGCCACCAGTGATATGGGGAAACAAGGCGGGGAGCTGTTTTTT.